Below, 22 T cell receptor beta chains from the same sample are listed, as sequenced in a study of T cell responses to AZD1222 COVID-19 vaccine (dated by TCRdb to about 2021). Library method: the immunoSEQ multiplex PCR assay. TCRdb obtained this table from immuneACCESS and retained in-frame rearrangements with V and J assigned. These tables miss some clones; where compared with another copy, unresolved V genes account for less than half of the shortfall, and the remainder is unexplained. This sample is represented by roughly 92,000 clones; 85% to 90% of them were singletons. The ten largest clones capture roughly 5.1% of the sample. The sample's time point label, decoded: about 28 days (+/-7) after the second vaccine dose. This specimen was peripheral blood, taken 28 days after the second AZD1222 dose. Receptors originate from an adult who received the AZD1222 COVID-19 vaccine.

The genes are TRBV2 and TRBJ2-1; D not certain. CDR1 and CDR2 from the germline V gene are SNHLY and FYNNEI. The V end lost 8 bases, the J end lost 1 base, and 9 bases lay between the germline ends. The CDR3 has 13 amino acids. CDR3 sequence (DNA): TGTGCCAGCCAGACCCTGTCCTACAATGAGCAGTTCTTC. It yields the protein CASQTLSYNEQFF. Filled out from reference TRBV2 and TRBJ2-1, the complete variable domain reads EPEVTQTPSHQVTQMGQEVILRCVPISNHLYFYWYRQILGQKVEFLVSFYNNEISEKSEIFDDQFSVERPDGSNFTLKIRSTKLEDSAMYFCASQTLSYNEQFFGPGTRLTVL.

The V and J genes are TRBV6-6 and TRBJ2-2; 9 positions agree with TRBD2. The CDR3 spans 14 residues. CDR1 is MNHNY and CDR2 is SVGAGI in the germline V gene (reference sequence). The CDR3 region is CAGGPRGGSGELFF. The CDR3 DNA follows: TGTGCAGGCGGCCCGCGGGGGGGGTCCGGGGAGCTGTTTTTT.

The chain couples TRBV9 to TRBJ2-3; D is undetermined. The germline V and J ends were trimmed by 5 bases and 3 bases, with 7 bases remaining between them. This CDR3 is 12 amino acids long. CDR1 is SGDLS, CDR2 YYNGEE, per germline. CDR3 loop: CASRASTDTQYF. The CDR3 DNA reads as TGTGCCAGCAGGGCCAGTACAGATACGCAGTATTTT.

The V call is TRBV7-8, the J call TRBJ1-1; TRBD1 aligns across 8 bases. V dropped 6 bases and J dropped 4; count of bases not matched to a gene: 16. Per the germline V gene, CDR1 is SGHVS and CDR2 is FQNEAQ. This CDR3 is built from 17 residues. The CDR3, as DNA: TGTGCCAGCAGGCAAAGCGGGCAGGGGGCTTTGGGCACTGAAGCTTTCTTT. This translates into CASRQSGQGALGTEAFF.

This chain links TRBV6-5 with TRBJ2-2; the match to TRBD2 covers 7 bases. Trimming at V came to 0 bases and at J to 7 bases, leaving 5 bases not matched to a gene. CDR1 is MNHEY, CDR2 SVGAGI, per germline. The CDR3 contains 15 residues. CDR3 region: CASSYSRGIGGELFF. Here the CDR3 DNA reads TGTGCCAGCAGTTACTCGCGGGGGATCGGCGGGGAGCTGTTTTTT.

The chain links TRBV4-1 to TRBJ1-3; maybe TRBD1 (5 bases). Germline values: CDR1 MGHRA, CDR2 YSYEKL. Trimming pared 8 bases from V and 3 bases from J, leaving 11 bases between. CDR3 length: 13 residues. DNA for the CDR3: TGCGCCAGCGGTCCCAGGGTTGGAAACACCATATATTTT. The encoded protein is CASGPRVGNTIYF.

The chain employs TRBV6-1 and TRBJ1-2, with D maybe TRBD1 (5 bases). The CDR3 has 13 amino acids. Germline V lookup: CDR1 MNHNS, CDR2 SASEGT. V was trimmed by 1 base and J by 5 bases, leaving 8 bases between them. For the CDR3, the DNA is TGTGCCAGCAGTGAAGGTGGGGGATATGGCTACACCTTC. Its protein product is CASSEGGGYGYTF.

The V gene is TRBV18, the J gene TRBJ1-1; the match to TRBD1 covers 10 bases. This CDR3 spans 16 amino acids. Germline trimming cut 6 bases from V and 0 bases from J; bases unmatched to any gene: 7. The V gene's germline CDR1 is KGHSH and CDR2 LQKENI. The CDR3 region is CASSARTGGLNTEAFF. CDR3 DNA sequence: TGTGCCAGCTCCGCACGGACAGGGGGATTGAACACTGAAGCTTTCTTT.

The genes are TRBV3-1 (or the pseudogene TRBV3-2) and TRBJ1-2; D not certain. Germline V gives CDR1 LGHDT, CDR2 YNNKEL (reference sequence). The CDR3 is 14 residues long. The V and J ends lost 1 base and 8 bases respectively, with 14 bases between them. The CDR3 coding sequence is TGTGCCAGCAGCCAAGGAGTAGGAGGAAGGGGCTACACCTTC. Its translation: CASSQGVGGRGYTF.

The rearrangement joins TRBV7-8 to TRBJ2-7, with 7 bases that match TRBD1. V shed 9 bases, J shed 6 bases, and the junction held 11 bases outside the gene matches. The CDR3 is made up of 13 amino acids. The germline V gene encodes CDR1 SGHVS and CDR2 FQNEAQ. The CDR3 bases are TGTGCCAGTGATCCGGGACAGAAGGGCGAGCAGTACTTC. Residues: CASDPGQKGEQYF.

The rearrangement links TRBV18 to TRBJ2-7; 9 bases agree with TRBD2. With 2 bases clipped from V and 3 bases from J, the junction kept 5 bases outside the gene matches. This CDR3 spans 15 amino acids. The germline gives CDR1 KGHSH, CDR2 LQKENI. CDR3 in DNA: TGTGCCAGCTCACCATCTGCGGGGGGGAGCTACGAGCAGTACTTC. Residues: CASSPSAGGSYEQYF.

The rearrangement joins TRBV18 to TRBJ2-3, with TRBD1 identical over 8 bases. The length of the CDR3 is 16 residues. Germline V gives CDR1 KGHSH, CDR2 LQKENI. The ends lost 3 bases at V and 6 bases at J; junction bases unmatched: 11. In DNA, the CDR3 is TGTGCCAGCTCACCTTCCGGGACAGGCCGGCATGATACGCAGTATTTT. It encodes CASSPSGTGRHDTQYF.

The chain has TRBV28 and TRBJ1-6, with no clear D. This CDR3 spans 12 amino acids. Germline CDR1 reads MDHEN; CDR2 reads SYDVKM. Trimming left V 2 bases short and J 8 bases short, with 4 bases between. CDR3 DNA sequence: TGTGCCAGCAGTTTAGGGCATTCACCCCTCCACTTT. Its protein is CASSLGHSPLHF.

This chain links TRBV19 with TRBJ1-1; D might be TRBD1 (5 bases). Trimming took off 2 bases at V and 4 bases at J, with 8 bases between the two ends. Germline V CDR1 and CDR2: LNHDA, SQIVND (reference sequence). The CDR3 runs 13 residues. The CDR3 region has the DNA TGTGCCAGTAGTATACCGGGACCCACTGAAGCTTTCTTT. As protein: CASSIPGPTEAFF.

The rearrangement links TRBV5-5 to TRBJ2-5, with D unresolved. Trimming stripped 2 bases from V and 2 bases from J, with 10 bases between. In germline, CDR1 is SGHKS, CDR2 YYEKEE (reference sequence). CDR3 size: 14 residues. This chain's CDR3 is CASSFRGLQETQYF. Written as DNA, the CDR3 is TGTGCCAGCAGCTTTAGAGGCCTTCAAGAGACCCAGTACTTC.

The rearrangement uses TRBV11-2 and TRBJ2-1; D is unclear. The CDR3 spans 15 residues. Per the germline V gene, CDR1 is SGHAT and CDR2 is FQNNGV. V shed 4 bases and J shed 3 bases, with 13 bases lying between them. The CDR3 DNA sequence: TGTGCCAGCAGCTCCCCATTGGCAAACTACAATGAGCAGTTCTTC. It encodes CASSSPLANYNEQFF.

Details on this clone: This same CDR3 is encoded by further DNA sequences in the sample. The V call is TRBV6-5, the J call TRBJ1-5, with 8 nucleotides matching TRBD1. V lost 6 bases, J lost 1 base, and 5 bases stayed unmatched. The CDR3 has 15 residues. Germline CDR1 and CDR2: MNHEY and SVGAGI. CDR3 sequence reads: CASSQDRVSNQPQHF. Written as DNA, the CDR3 is TGTGCCAGCAGCCAGGACAGGGTGAGCAATCAGCCCCAGCATTTT.

The chain has TRBV7-9 and TRBJ1-4; D is perhaps TRBD1 (5 bases). V lost 2 bases and J 3 bases, leaving 16 bases between the germline ends. This CDR3 spans 17 amino acids. Germline V gene lookup returns CDR1 SEHNR and CDR2 FQNEAQ (reference sequence). The CDR3 protein is CASSLPSRQSANEKLFF. The CDR3 nucleotides read TGTGCCAGCAGCTTACCCAGTCGACAGTCTGCTAATGAAAAACTGTTTTTT.

The chain uses TRBV6-5 and TRBJ2-4; the match to TRBD1 covers 9 bases. Trimming removed 6 bases from V and 6 bases from J; junction bases left unmatched: 9. The CDR3 runs 15 residues. Germline CDR1 reads MNHEY; CDR2 reads SVGAGI. DNA of the CDR3: TGTGCCAGCAGACCCTACAGGGGGCATGGAAACATTCAGTACTTC. Residues: CASRPYRGHGNIQYF.

CDR3 region: CASSEQGWEQYF. CDR3 bases: TGTGCCAGCAGTGAACAGGGGTGGGAGCAGTACTTC. The rearrangement links TRBV12-3 or TRBV12-4 to TRBJ2-7, with 7 nucleotides matching TRBD1. With 5 bases clipped from V and 7 bases from J, the junction kept 5 bases outside the gene matches. This CDR3 comprises 12 residues.

The V call is TRBV6-5, the J call TRBJ1-1, with D perhaps TRBD1 (6 bases). The V gene's germline CDR1 is MNHEY and CDR2 SVGAGI. The CDR3 spans 14 residues. The V gene lost 7 bases and the J gene lost 3 bases, with 15 bases spanning the gap. CDR3 amino acids: CASKRGRGDTEAFF. The CDR3 DNA follows: TGTGCCAGCAAGCGCGGCAGGGGAGACACTGAAGCTTTCTTT.

This rearrangement joins TRBV4-2 to TRBJ2-1; no firm D call. V was pared by 1 base and J by 5 bases, with 12 bases between. Per germline, CDR1 LGHNA and CDR2 YNFKEQ. This CDR3 is built from 15 residues. Here the CDR3 reads CASSQAGSTDNEQFF. The CDR3 bases are TGTGCCAGCAGCCAAGCCGGGTCCACGGACAATGAGCAGTTCTTC.